This T cell receptor (beta chain) is drawn from a study of blood T cells in healthy people across ages. Study-level information: Capture by template switching was about one barcoded beta molecule per two T cells.

About this clonotype itself: Its antigen is unidentified.

A second 7 to 11 cycle PCR used barcoded and J-beta primers. The yield of each sample was at least 2.5 million CDR3-containing paired-end reads. TCRdb re-called the 5' RACE reads with MiXCR, one entry per CDR3 protein. The sample shows some 1.8 million distinct CDR3 sequences, roughly 43% of them seen only once. Germline loops: CDR1 DFQATT, CDR2 SNEGSKA (reference sequence). V was cut by 1 base and J by 0 bases, with 6 bases left in between. The CDR3 has 13 amino acids. Study results and limitations: The fall in TCR beta diversity per million T cells was roughly linear with age.

Sample: blood. This chain joins TRBV20-1 and TRBJ1-1, with D hard to call. This receptor was taken from a human donor in good health. The CDR3 DNA sequence: TGCAGTGCTAGAGCTGGGATGAACACTGAAGCTTTCTTT. This codes for CSARAGMNTEAFF.